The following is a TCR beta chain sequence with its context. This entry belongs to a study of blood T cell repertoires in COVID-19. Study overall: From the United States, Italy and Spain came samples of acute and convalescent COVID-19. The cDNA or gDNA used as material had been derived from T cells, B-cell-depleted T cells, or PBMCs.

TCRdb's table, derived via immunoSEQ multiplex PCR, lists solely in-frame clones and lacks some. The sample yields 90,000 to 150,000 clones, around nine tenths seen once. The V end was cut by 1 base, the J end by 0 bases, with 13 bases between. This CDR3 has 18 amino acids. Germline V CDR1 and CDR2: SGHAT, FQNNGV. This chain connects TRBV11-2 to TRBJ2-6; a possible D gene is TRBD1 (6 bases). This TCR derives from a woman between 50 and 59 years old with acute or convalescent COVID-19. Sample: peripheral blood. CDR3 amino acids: CASSLVTGRNSGANVLTF. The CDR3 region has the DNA TGTGCCAGCAGCTTAGTCACAGGGAGAAACTCTGGGGCCAACGTCCTGACTTTC.